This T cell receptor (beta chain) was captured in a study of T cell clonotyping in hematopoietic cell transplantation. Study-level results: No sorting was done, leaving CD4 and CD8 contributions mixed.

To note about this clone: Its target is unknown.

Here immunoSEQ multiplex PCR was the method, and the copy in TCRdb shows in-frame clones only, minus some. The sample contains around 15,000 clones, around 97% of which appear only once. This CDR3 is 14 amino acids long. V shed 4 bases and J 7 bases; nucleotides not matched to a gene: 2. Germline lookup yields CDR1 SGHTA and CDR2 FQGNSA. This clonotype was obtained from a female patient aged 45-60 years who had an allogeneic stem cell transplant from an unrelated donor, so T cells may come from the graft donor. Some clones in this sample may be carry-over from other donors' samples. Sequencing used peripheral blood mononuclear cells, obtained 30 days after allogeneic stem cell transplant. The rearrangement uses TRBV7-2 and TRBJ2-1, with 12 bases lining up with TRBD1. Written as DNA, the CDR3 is TGTGCCAGCAGCTCGGGACAGGGGGCGAATGAGCAGTTCTTC. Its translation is CASSSGQGANEQFF. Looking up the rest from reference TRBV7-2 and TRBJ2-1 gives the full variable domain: GAGVSQSPSNKVTEKGKDVELRCDPISGHTALYWYRQSLGQGLEFLIYFQGNSAPDKSGLPSDRFSAERTGGSVSTLTIQRTQQEDSAVYLCASSSGQGANEQFFGPGTRLTVL.